A single sample is the source of the 15 T cell receptor beta chains below, sequenced in a study of OX40 agonist ivuxolimab in advanced cancers. The protocol was immunoSEQ multiplex PCR, while the TCRdb copy is restricted to in-frame clones and leaves out a portion. The top ten clones hold about 7% of a sample with tens of thousands of clones, 75% to 90% of them seen once. The specimen comprised CD4+ or CD8+ T cells sorted from blood, sampled in a trial of the OX40 agonist ivuxolimab. These receptor sequences come from an adult with an advanced solid tumor such as melanoma, head and neck, liver or kidney cancer.

The CDR3, as DNA: TGTGCCAGCAGCGTAGAACAGATGAACACTGAAGCTTTCTTT. Residues: CASSVEQMNTEAFF. This chain joins TRBV9 and TRBJ1-1; D uncertain. The V gene's germline CDR1 is SGDLS and CDR2 YYNGEE. Trimming took 0 bases from V and 0 from J, leaving 6 bases between them. The CDR3 contains 14 residues.

Remarks on this clone: Its ends do not fully match the called genes, so a read error is possible. The gene calls are TRBV7-7 and TRBJ2-3, with TRBD2 matching over 7 bases. The germline CDR1 and CDR2 sequences are SSHAT and FNYEAQ (reference sequence). This CDR3 spans 15 amino acids. CDR3 sequence (DNA): TGTGCTAGCAGCCCCACTAGCGACAGCACAGATACGCAGTATTTT. Protein product: CASSPTSDSTDTQYF.

The chain uses TRBV5-1 and TRBJ2-2; D unclear. The CDR3 consists of 15 residues. From germline, CDR1 is SGHRS and CDR2 YFSETQ. V dropped 0 bases and J dropped 5 bases, with 11 bases sitting between them. CDR3 residues: CASSLAPGGTGELFF. The CDR3 DNA follows: TGCGCCAGCAGCTTGGCCCCGGGTGGAACCGGGGAGCTGTTTTTT. Based on the CDR3 plus reference TRBV5-1 and TRBJ2-2, the full variable domain is KAGVTQTPRYLIKTRGQQVTLSCSPISGHRSVSWYQQTPGQGLQFLFEYFSETQRNKGNFPGRFSGRQFSNSRSEMNVSTLELGDSALYLCASSLAPGGTGELFFGEGSRLTVL.

Only one count was recorded for this clone. This rearrangement joins TRBV7-3 to TRBJ2-1; 11 bases align to TRBD2. Germline lookup yields CDR1 SGHTA and CDR2 FQGTGA. V lost 4 bases and J lost 7; bases outside the gene matches: 15. This CDR3 is 18 amino acids long. The CDR3 here is CASSSSPQLAGVMNEQFF. The DNA for the CDR3 is TGTGCCAGCAGCTCCAGCCCCCAACTAGCGGGAGTAATGAATGAGCAGTTCTTC.

The chain recombines TRBV27 with TRBJ2-2, with D hard to call. The V and J ends lost 0 bases and 0 bases respectively, with 5 bases between them. Germline CDR1 reads MNHEY; CDR2 reads SMNVEV (reference sequence). This CDR3 has 15 residues. The CDR3 protein is CASSLSPTNTGELFF. DNA for the CDR3: TGTGCCAGCAGTTTATCACCAACGAACACCGGGGAGCTGTTTTTT.

The chain joins TRBV30 to TRBJ2-7, with D possibly TRBD1 on 6 matching bases. The CDR3 is made up of 14 amino acids. Germline assignment: CDR1 GTSNPN and CDR2 SVGIG (reference sequence). V shed 6 bases and J shed 0 bases, with 15 bases lying between them. The DNA for the CDR3 is TGTGCCTGTACCCGGCAGGGGCCCTCCTACGAGCAGTACTTC. Its protein is CACTRQGPSYEQYF.

The chain combines TRBV6-5 with TRBJ2-7; no definite D call. V lost 0 bases and J 2 bases, leaving 8 bases between the germline ends. There are 14 residues in the CDR3. CDR1 MNHEY and CDR2 SVGAGI come from the germline V gene. The CDR3 loop is CASSYSSRTYEQYF. The CDR3 DNA is TGTGCCAGCAGTTACTCTTCGCGGACCTACGAGCAGTACTTC.

By proportion, this clone is medium-sized. The chain uses TRBV9 and TRBJ2-7, with 9 bases fitting TRBD1. The CDR3 length is 14 residues. J gave up 6 bases and V 3 bases, and 7 bases lay outside the gene matches. Germline V gene sequence: CDR1 SGDLS, CDR2 YYNGEE. Here the CDR3 DNA reads TGTGCCAGCAGCGCCTCCGGGACAGGGAGCGAGCAGTACTTC. Its protein is CASSASGTGSEQYF.

The rearrangement joins TRBV7-8 to TRBJ2-7; a possible D gene is TRBD2 (5 bases). This CDR3 is built from 14 residues. Deletions cut 3 bases from V and 5 bases from J, with 14 bases between. Germline CDR1 is SGHVS and CDR2 is FQNEAQ. The CDR3 loop reads CASSLEDGADEQYF. The CDR3 DNA reads as TGTGCCAGCAGCTTGGAGGACGGAGCTGACGAGCAGTACTTC.

The rearrangement links TRBV18 to TRBJ1-4, with D possibly being TRBD1 (6 bases). The CDR3 is 15 amino acids. Germline CDR1 KGHSH, CDR2 LQKENI. Trimming cost V 4 bases and J 6 bases, with 15 bases left between them. CDR3 sequence (DNA): TGTGCCAGCTCACTAGCCAGGGGATTTGATGAAAAACTGTTTTTT. It codes for CASSLARGFDEKLFF.

The V gene is TRBV5-1, the J gene TRBJ1-1, with D possibly matching TRBD1 (5 bases). CDR1 and CDR2 from the germline V gene are SGHRS and YFSETQ. CDR3 size: 12 residues. Trimming stripped 2 bases from V and 5 bases from J, with 7 bases between. CDR3 nucleotide sequence: TGCGCCAGCAGCTTTACAGGAACTGAAGCTTTCTTT. It is translated as CASSFTGTEAFF.

V usage is TRBV6-1 and J usage is TRBJ1-1; D uncertain. V lost 2 bases and J 0 bases, leaving 16 bases between the germline ends. CDR3 length equals 17 residues. CDR1 is MNHNS and CDR2 is SASEGT in the germline V gene. DNA of the CDR3: TGTGCCAGCAGTGAATGGGCCCGGACGACCATGAACACTGAAGCTTTCTTT. It yields the protein CASSEWARTTMNTEAFF.

The chain's CDR3 is CASSLERRTLYNTEAFF. In DNA form, the CDR3 reads TGTGCCAGCAGCTTAGAAAGGCGGACACTTTATAACACTGAAGCTTTCTTT. The chain is built from TRBV11-3 and TRBJ1-1, with a weak D call TRBD1 (5 bases). The CDR3 has 17 amino acids. CDR1 and CDR2 (germline): SGHNT, YENEEA. V was shortened by 0 bases and J by 2 bases, with 16 bases between the two germline ends.

The chain combines TRBV9 with TRBJ2-7, with 15 positions matching TRBD2. In germline, CDR1 is SGDLS, CDR2 YYNGEE. V was clipped by 4 bases and J by 3 bases; unmatched bases: 11. This CDR3 spans 18 amino acids. The CDR3: CASSRQGLAGGRDYEQYF. In DNA form, the CDR3 reads TGTGCCAGCAGCAGACAGGGACTAGCGGGGGGCAGGGACTACGAGCAGTACTTC.

The rearrangement links TRBV21-1 to TRBJ2-5; the table calls TRBD1, which could not be checked here. TRBV21-1 is given as a pseudogene. This CDR3 has 16 residues. CDR3 sequence (DNA): TGTGCCAGCAGCAACTTTATCGGACAGAAAGAAGAGACCCAGTACTTC. Its protein product is CASSNFIGQKEETQYF.